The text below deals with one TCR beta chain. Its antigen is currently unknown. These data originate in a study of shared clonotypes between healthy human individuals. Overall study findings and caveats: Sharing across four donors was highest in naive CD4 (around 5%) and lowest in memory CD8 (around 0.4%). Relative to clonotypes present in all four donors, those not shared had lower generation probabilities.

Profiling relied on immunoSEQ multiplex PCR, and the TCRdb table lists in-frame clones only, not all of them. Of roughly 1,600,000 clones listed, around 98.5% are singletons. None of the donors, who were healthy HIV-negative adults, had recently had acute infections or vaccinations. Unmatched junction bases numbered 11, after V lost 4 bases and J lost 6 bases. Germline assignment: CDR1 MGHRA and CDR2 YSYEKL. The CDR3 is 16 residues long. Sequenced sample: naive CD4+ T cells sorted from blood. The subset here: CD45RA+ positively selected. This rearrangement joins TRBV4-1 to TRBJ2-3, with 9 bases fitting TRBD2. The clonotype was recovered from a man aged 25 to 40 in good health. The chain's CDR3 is CASSLGTSPMADTQYF. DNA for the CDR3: TGCGCCAGCAGCCTGGGGACTAGCCCCATGGCGGATACGCAGTATTTT.